The sample holds many counts of the clone carrying this T cell receptor beta chain. The target antigen is unknown. Via MiXCR, TCRdb re-called the reads, giving one row per CDR3 protein. The data hold about 920,000 distinct CDR3 sequences, with about a third observed a single time. These data come from a study of T cell repertoires in cytomegalovirus infection. Overall study: Both recently identified HLA-C-restricted and well-studied HLA-B-restricted CMV epitopes were used in the study.

Deletions cut 5 bases from V and 0 bases from J, with 11 bases between. Per the germline V gene, CDR1 is MNHNS and CDR2 is SASEGT. CDR3 size: 15 residues. The sequence was collected from a human donor in good health (CMV status not recorded). Some clones in this sample may be carry-over from other donors' samples. The V and J genes are TRBV6-1 and TRBJ2-1, with unresolved D. The source was cultured CD8+ T cells from PBMCs, collected from culture after CMV antigen stimulation. The CDR3: CASSKTPLSYNEQFF. The CDR3, as DNA: TGTGCCAGCAGTAAGACACCTCTCTCCTACAATGAGCAGTTCTTC.